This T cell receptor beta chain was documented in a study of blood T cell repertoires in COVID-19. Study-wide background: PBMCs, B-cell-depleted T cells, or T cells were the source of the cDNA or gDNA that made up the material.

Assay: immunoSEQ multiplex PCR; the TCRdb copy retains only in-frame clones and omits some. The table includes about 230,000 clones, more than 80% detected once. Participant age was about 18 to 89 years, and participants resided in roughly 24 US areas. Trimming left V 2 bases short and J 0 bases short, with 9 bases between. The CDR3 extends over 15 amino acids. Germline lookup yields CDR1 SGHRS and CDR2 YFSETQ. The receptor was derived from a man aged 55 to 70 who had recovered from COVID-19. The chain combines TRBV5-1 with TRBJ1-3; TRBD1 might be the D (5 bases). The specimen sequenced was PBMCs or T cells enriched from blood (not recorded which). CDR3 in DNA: TGCGCCAGCAGCTTCGGGGGGAGCTCTGGAAACACCATATATTTT. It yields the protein CASSFGGSSGNTIYF. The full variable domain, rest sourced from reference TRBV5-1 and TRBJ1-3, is KAGVTQTPRYLIKTRGQQVTLSCSPISGHRSVSWYQQTPGQGLQFLFEYFSETQRNKGNFPGRFSGRQFSNSRSEMNVSTLELGDSALYLCASSFGGSSGNTIYFGEGSWLTVV.